A single sample gave rise to the 7 T cell receptor beta chains below, sequenced in a study of cytomegalovirus exposure and HLA in healthy donors (dated 2017 in TCRdb). The library was built by means of the immunoSEQ multiplex PCR assay. The multiplex PCR relied on a mix of 60 forward primers for TCR Vbeta segments and 13 reverse primers for TCR Jbeta segments. The table was pulled from immuneACCESS by TCRdb, which kept in-frame rearrangements only. Such tables lose some clones; where checked, under half of the loss comes from unresolved V genes, and the rest has no known cause. The table for this sample lists some 120,000 clones. The ten largest clonotypes hold 2% of the sample. The sample taken for sequencing was PBMCs. The receptors derive from a woman between 55 and 75 years old in good health and CMV-seronegative.

The genes are TRBV6-6 and TRBJ2-2, with 11 bases aligning to TRBD2. Germline trimming cut 4 bases from V and 7 bases from J; bases unmatched to any gene: 8. There are 16 residues in the CDR3. Per germline, CDR1 MNHNY and CDR2 SVGAGI (reference sequence). CDR3 in amino acids: CASSWIAGGRGGELFF. In DNA form, the CDR3 reads TGTGCCAGCAGTTGGATAGCGGGGGGGCGTGGCGGGGAGCTGTTTTTT.

The genes are TRBV7-9 and TRBJ1-4; 7 positions agree with TRBD1. The germline CDR1 and CDR2 sequences are SEHNR and FQNEAQ (reference sequence). Losses at the gene ends were 5 bases for V and 5 bases for J; bases not matched to a gene: 8. The CDR3 sequence is 15 residues long. The CDR3 DNA reads TGTGCCAGCAGCCTACAGGGGTTCGGAAATGAAAAACTGTTTTTT. This encodes CASSLQGFGNEKLFF.

The chain carries TRBV15 and TRBJ1-4, with 9 bases identical to TRBD1. Germline V gene sequence: CDR1 LNHNV, CDR2 YYDKDF (reference sequence). This CDR3 contains 15 residues. V trimming: 6 bases; J trimming: 0 bases; junction bases outside the gene matches: 2. CDR3 amino acids: CATRRQGATNEKLFF. The CDR3 DNA sequence: TGTGCCACCAGACGACAGGGGGCAACTAATGAAAAACTGTTTTTT.

The chain uses TRBV28 and TRBJ1-5, with D perhaps matching TRBD1 (5 bases). In germline, CDR1 is MDHEN, CDR2 SYDVKM. The CDR3 contains 15 residues. V dropped 6 bases and J dropped 0 bases, with 12 bases sitting between them. CDR3 amino acids: CASSPPGLSNQPQHF. The CDR3 DNA sequence: TGTGCCAGCAGCCCCCCAGGGCTTAGCAATCAGCCCCAGCATTTT. Full variable domain (remainder filled in from reference TRBV28 and TRBJ1-5): DVKVTQSSRYLVKRTGEKVFLECVQDMDHENMFWYRQDPGLGLRLIYFSYDVKMKEKGDIPEGYSVSREKKERFSLILESASTNQTSMYLCASSPPGLSNQPQHFGDGTRLSIL.

Here the CDR3 reads CASSSGLGQDTQYF. For the CDR3, the DNA is TGTGCCAGCAGTTCGGGACTAGGACAAGATACGCAGTATTTT. The chain couples TRBV2 to TRBJ2-3; 8 nucleotides line up with TRBD2. Germline V lookup: CDR1 SNHLY, CDR2 FYNNEI. The trim removed 5 bases at V and 5 bases at J, leaving 6 bases unmatched. The CDR3 sequence is 14 residues long.

Comment on this clone: The junction shows a germline mismatch at one end, possibly a read error. Distinct nucleotide sequences in the sample also encode this CDR3. The V call is TRBV6-5, the J call TRBJ1-1; D not resolved. Per the germline V gene, CDR1 is MNHEY and CDR2 is SVGAGI. The length of the CDR3 is 11 residues. The CDR3 spells CASSYLSEAFF. In DNA form, the CDR3 reads TGTGCCAGCAGTTACCTCTCTGAAGCTTTCTTC.

The J gene is TRBJ2-1, the V gene TRBV7-6, with 7 bases that match TRBD1. Trimming removed 4 bases from V and 6 bases from J; junction bases left unmatched: 3. The germline gives CDR1 SGHVS, CDR2 FNYEAQ. CDR3 length: 13 residues. The CDR3 DNA follows: TGTGCCAGCAGCTCAACAGGGGTCAATGAGCAGTTCTTC. This codes for CASSSTGVNEQFF.